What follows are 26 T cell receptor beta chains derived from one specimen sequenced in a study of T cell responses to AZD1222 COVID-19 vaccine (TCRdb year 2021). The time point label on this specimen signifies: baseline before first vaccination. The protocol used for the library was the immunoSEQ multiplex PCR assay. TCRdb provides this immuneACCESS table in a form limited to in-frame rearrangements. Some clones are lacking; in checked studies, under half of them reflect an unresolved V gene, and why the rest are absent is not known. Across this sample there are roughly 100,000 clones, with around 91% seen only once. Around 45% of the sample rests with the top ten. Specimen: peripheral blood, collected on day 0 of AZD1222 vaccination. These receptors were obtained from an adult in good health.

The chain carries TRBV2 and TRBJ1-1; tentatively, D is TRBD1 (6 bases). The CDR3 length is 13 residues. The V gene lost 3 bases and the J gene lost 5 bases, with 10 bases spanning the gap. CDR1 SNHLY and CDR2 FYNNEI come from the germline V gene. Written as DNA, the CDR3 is TGTGCCAGCAGTGACAGGGGTGGAACTGAAGCTTTCTTT. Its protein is CASSDRGGTEAFF.

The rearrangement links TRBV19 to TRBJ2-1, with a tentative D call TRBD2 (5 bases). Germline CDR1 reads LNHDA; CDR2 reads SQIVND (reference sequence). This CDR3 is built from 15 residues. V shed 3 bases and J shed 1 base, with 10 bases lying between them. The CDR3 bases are TGTGCCAGTAGTATCCAAGCGGCGTCCTACAATGAGCAGTTCTTC. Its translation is CASSIQAASYNEQFF.

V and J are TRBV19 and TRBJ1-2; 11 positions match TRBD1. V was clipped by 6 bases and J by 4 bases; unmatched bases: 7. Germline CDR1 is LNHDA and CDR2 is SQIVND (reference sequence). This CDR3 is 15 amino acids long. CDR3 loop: CASRPDRGLGYGYTF. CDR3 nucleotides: TGTGCCAGTAGGCCGGACAGGGGGCTGGGCTATGGCTACACCTTC.

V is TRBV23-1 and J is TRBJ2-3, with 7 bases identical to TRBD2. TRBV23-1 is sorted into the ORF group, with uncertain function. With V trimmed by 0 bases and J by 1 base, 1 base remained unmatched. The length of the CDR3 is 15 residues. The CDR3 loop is CASSQSGGCTDTQYF. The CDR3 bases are TGCGCCAGCAGTCAATCGGGGGGGTGCACAGATACGCAGTATTTT.

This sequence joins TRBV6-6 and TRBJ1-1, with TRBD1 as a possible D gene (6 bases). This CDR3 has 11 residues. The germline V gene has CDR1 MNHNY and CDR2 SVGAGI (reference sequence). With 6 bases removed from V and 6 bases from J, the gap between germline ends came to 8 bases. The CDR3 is CASRGQPEAFF. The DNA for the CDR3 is TGTGCCAGCAGGGGACAACCTGAAGCTTTCTTT.

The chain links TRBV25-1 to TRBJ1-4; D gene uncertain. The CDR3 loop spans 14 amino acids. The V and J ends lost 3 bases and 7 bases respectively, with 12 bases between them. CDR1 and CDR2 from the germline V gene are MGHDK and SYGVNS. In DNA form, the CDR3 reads TGTGCCAGCAGTGAGGTAGGGAAGAGTGAAAAACTGTTTTTT. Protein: CASSEVGKSEKLFF.

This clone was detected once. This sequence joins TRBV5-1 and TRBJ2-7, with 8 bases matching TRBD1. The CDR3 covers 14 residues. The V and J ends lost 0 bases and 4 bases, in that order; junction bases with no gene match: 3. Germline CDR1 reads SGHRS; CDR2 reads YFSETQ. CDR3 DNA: TGCGCCAGCAGCTTGGACGGACAGGGATACGAGCAGTACTTC. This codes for CASSLDGQGYEQYF.

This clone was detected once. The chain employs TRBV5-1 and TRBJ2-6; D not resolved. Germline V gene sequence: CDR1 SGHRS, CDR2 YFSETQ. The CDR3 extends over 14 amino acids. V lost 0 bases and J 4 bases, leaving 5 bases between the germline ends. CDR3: CASSLGGGANVLTF. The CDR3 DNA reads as TGCGCCAGCAGCTTGGGCGGAGGGGCCAACGTCCTGACTTTC.

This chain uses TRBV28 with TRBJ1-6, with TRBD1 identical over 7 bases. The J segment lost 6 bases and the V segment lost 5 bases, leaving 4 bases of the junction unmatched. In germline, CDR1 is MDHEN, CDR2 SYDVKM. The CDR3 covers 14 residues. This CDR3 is CASSRQGFNSPLHF. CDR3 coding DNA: TGTGCCAGCAGTCGACAGGGTTTTAATTCACCCCTCCACTTT.

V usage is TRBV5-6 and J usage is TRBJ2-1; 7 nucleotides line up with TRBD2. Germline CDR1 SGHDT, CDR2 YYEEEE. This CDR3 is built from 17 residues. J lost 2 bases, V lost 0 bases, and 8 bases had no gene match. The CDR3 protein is CASSLGTSKLAYNEQFF. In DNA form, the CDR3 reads TGTGCCAGCAGCTTGGGGACTAGTAAACTAGCCTACAATGAGCAGTTCTTC. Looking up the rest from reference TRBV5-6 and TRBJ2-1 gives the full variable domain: DAGVTQSPTHLIKTRGQQVTLRCSPKSGHDTVSWYQQALGQGPQFIFQYYEEEERQRGNFPDRFSGHQFPNYSSELNVNALLLGDSALYLCASSLGTSKLAYNEQFFGPGTRLTVL.

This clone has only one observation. The CDR3 loop is CASSKGQGSYNEQFF. The CDR3 region has the DNA TGTGCCAGTAGTAAGGGACAGGGGTCCTACAATGAGCAGTTCTTC. The rearrangement joins TRBV19 to TRBJ2-1; TRBD1 matches 10 bases. The CDR3 covers 15 residues. V lost 4 bases and J lost 1; bases outside the gene matches: 1. Germline V gene data show CDR1 as LNHDA and CDR2 as SQIVND (reference sequence).

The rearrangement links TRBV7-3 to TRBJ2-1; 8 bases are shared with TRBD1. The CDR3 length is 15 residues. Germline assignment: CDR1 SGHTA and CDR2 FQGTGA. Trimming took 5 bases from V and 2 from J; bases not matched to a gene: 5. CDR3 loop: CASSLGQGAYNEQFF. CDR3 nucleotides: TGTGCCAGCAGCCTCGGACAGGGAGCCTACAATGAGCAGTTCTTC.

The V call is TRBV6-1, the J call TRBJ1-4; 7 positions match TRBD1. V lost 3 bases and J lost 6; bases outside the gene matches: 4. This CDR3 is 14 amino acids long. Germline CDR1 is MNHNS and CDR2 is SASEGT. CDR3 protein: CASSDRGIDEKLFF. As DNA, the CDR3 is TGTGCCAGCAGTGACAGGGGGATAGATGAAAAACTGTTTTTT.

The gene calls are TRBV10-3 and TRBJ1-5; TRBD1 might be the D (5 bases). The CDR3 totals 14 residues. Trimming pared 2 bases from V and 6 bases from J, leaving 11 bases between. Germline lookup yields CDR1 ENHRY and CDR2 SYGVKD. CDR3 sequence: CAISEAGMGQPQHF. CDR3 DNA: TGTGCCATCAGTGAGGCAGGGATGGGTCAGCCCCAGCATTTT.

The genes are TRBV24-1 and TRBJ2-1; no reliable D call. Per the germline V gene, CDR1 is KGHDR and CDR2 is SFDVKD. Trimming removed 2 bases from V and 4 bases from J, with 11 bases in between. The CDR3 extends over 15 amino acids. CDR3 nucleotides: TGTGCCACCAGTGATTCGTGGCAGTTGTACAATGAGCAGTTCTTC. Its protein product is CATSDSWQLYNEQFF.

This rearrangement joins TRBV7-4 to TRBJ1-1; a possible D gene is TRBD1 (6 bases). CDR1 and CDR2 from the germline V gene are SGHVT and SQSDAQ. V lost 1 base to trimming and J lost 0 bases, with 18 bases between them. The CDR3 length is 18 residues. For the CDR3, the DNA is TGTGCCAGCAGCTTAGTCGGGCAGGGAGGGGGATTGAACACTGAAGCTTTCTTT. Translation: CASSLVGQGGGLNTEAFF.

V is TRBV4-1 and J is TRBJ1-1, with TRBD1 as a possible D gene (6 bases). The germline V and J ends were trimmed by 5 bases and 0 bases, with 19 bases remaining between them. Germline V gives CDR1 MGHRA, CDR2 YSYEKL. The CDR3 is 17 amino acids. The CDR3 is CASSVGGGPAMNTEAFF. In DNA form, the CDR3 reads TGCGCCAGCAGCGTCGGGGGCGGTCCGGCGATGAACACTGAAGCTTTCTTT.

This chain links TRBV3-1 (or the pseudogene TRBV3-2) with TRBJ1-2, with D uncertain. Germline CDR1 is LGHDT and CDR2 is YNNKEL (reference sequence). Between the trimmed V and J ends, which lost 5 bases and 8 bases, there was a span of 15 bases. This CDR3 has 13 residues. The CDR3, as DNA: TGTGCCAGCAGCTCACGGTACCCCGGGGGCTACACCTTC. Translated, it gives CASSSRYPGGYTF.

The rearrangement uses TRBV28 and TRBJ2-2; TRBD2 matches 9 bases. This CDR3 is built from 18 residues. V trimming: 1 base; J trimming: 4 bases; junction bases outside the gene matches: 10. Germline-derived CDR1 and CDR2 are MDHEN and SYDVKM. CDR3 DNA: TGTGCCAGCAGTTTATTAATCCCCCCTAGCGGGACCACCGGGGAGCTGTTTTTT. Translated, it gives CASSLLIPPSGTTGELFF.

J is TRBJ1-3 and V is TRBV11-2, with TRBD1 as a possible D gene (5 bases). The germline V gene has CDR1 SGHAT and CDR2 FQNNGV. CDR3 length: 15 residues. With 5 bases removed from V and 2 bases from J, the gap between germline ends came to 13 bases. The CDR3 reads CASSPRGGTGNTIYF. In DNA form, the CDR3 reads TGTGCCAGCAGCCCAAGGGGAGGGACTGGAAACACCATATATTTT.

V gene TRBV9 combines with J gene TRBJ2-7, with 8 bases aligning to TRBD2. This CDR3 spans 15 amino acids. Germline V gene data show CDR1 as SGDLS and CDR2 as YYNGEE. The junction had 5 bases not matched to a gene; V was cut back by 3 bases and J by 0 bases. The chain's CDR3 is CASSASGGSSYEQYF. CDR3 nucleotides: TGTGCCAGCAGCGCCTCGGGAGGGAGCTCCTACGAGCAGTACTTC.

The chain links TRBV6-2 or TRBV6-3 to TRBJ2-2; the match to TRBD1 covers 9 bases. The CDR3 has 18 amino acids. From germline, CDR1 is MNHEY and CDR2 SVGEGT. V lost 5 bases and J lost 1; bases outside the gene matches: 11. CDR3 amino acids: CASSLLDRGRGNTGELFF. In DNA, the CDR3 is TGTGCCAGCAGTCTTCTCGACAGGGGGAGAGGGAACACCGGGGAGCTGTTTTTT.

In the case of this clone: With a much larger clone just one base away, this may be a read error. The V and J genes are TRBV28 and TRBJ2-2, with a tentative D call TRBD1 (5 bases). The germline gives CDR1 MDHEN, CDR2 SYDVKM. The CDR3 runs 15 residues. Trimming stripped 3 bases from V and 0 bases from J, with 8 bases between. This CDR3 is CASSLETANTGELFF. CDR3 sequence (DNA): TGTGCCAGCAGTTTGGAGACAGCGAACACCGGGGAGCTGTTTTTT.

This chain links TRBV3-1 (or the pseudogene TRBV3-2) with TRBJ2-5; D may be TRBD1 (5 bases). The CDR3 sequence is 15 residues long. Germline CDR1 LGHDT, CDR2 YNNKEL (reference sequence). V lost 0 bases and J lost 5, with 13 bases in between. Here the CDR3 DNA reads TGTGCCAGCAGCCAAGATTCAGGGCATATCGAGACCCAGTACTTC. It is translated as CASSQDSGHIETQYF.

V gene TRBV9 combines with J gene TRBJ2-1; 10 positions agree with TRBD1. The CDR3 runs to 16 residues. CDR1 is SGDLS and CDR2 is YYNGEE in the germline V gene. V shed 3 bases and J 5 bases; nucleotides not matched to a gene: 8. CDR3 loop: CASSARGTGVDNEQFF. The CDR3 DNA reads TGTGCCAGCAGCGCCCGCGGGACAGGGGTCGACAATGAGCAGTTCTTC.

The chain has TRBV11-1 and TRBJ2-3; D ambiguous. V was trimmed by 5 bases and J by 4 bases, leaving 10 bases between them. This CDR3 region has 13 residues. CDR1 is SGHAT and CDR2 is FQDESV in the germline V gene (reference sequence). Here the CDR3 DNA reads TGTGCCAGCAGCCCCCCGGGTTCAGATACGCAGTATTTT. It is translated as CASSPPGSDTQYF.